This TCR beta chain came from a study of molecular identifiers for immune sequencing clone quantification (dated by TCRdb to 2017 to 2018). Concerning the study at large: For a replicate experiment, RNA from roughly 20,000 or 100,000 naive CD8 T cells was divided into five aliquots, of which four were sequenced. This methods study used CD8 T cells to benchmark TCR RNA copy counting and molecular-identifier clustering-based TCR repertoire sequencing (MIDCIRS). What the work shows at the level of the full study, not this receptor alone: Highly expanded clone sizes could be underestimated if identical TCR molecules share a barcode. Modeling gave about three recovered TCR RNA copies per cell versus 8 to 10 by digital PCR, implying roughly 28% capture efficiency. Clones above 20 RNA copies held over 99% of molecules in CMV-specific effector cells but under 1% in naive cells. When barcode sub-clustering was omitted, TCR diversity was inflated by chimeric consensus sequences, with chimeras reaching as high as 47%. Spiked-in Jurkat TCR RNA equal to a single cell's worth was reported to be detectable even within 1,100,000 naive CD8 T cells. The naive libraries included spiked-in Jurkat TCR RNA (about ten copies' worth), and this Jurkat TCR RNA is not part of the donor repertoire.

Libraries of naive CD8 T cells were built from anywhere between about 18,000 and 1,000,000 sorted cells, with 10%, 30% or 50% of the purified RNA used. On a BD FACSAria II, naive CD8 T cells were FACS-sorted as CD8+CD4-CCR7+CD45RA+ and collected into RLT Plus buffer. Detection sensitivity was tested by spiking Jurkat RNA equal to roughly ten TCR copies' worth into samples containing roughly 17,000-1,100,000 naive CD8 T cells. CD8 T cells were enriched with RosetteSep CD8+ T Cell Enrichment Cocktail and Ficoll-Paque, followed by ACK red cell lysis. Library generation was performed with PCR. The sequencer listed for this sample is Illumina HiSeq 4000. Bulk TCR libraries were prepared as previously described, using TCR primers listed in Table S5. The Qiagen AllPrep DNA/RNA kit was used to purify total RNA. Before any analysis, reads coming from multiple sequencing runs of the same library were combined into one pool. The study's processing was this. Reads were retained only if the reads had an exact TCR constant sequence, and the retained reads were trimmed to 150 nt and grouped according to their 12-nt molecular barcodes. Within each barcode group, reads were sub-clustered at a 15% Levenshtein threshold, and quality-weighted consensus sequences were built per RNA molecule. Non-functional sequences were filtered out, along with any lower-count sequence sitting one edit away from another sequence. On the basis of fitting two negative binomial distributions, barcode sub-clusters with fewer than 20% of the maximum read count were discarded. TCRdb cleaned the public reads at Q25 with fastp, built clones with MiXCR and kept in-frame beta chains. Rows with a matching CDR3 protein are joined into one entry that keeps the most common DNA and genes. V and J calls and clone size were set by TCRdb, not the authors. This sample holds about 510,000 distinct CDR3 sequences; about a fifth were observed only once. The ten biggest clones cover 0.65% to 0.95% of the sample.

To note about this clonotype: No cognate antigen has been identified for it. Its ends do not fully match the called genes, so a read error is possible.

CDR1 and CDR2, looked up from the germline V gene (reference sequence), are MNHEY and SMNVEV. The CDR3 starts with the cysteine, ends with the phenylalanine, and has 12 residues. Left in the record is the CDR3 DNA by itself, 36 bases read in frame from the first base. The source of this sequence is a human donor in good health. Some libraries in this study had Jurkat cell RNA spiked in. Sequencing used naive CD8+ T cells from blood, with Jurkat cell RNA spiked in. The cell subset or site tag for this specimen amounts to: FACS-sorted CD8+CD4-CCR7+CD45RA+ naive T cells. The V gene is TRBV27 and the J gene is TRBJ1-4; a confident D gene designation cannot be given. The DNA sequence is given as TGTGCCTGCAGTTTTTTCGGGGAAAAACTGTTTTTT. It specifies CACSFFGEKLFF.